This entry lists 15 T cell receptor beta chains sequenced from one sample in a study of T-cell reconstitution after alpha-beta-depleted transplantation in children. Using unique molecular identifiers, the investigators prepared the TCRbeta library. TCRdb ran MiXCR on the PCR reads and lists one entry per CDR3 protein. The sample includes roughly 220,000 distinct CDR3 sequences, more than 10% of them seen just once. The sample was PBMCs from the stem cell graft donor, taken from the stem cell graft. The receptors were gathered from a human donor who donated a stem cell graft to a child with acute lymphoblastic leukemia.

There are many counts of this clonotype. CDR3 sequence (DNA): TGTGCCAGCAGCCAAGGGGGAAGAAGGGTCCCCGGGGAGCTGTTTTTT. Translated, it gives CASSQGGRRVPGELFF. The chain uses TRBV3-1 and TRBJ2-2; no definite D call. Germline V gene data show CDR1 as LGHDT and CDR2 as YNNKEL (reference sequence). Trimming pared 1 base from V and 6 bases from J, leaving 15 bases between. The CDR3 loop spans 16 amino acids.

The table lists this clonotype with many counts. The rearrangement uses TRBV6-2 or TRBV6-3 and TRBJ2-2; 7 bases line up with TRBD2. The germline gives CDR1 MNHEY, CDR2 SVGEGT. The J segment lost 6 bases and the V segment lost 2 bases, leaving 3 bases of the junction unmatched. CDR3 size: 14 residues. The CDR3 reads CASSYAGVAGELFF. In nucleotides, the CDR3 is TGTGCCAGCAGTTACGCGGGGGTAGCCGGGGAGCTGTTTTTT.

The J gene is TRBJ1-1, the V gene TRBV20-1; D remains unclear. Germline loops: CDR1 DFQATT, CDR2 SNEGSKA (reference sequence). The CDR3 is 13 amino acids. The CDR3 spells CRGTDGYETEAFF. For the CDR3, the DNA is TGCAGGGGAACCGACGGTTATGAGACTGAAGCTTTCTTT.

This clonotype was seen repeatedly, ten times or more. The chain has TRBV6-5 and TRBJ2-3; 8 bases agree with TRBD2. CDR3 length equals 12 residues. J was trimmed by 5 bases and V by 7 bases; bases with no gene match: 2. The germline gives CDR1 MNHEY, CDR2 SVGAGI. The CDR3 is CASTGGVDTQYF. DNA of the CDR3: TGTGCCAGCACGGGGGGGGTAGATACGCAGTATTTT.

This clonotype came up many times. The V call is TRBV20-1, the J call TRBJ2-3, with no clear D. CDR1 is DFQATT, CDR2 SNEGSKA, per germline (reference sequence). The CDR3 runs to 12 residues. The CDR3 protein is CSSNRNTDTQYF. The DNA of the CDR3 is TGCAGCAGTAACCGGAACACAGATACGCAGTATTTT.

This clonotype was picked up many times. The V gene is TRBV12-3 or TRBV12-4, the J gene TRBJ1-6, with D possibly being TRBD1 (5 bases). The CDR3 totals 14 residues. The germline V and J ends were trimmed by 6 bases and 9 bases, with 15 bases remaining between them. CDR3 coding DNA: TGTGCCAGCAGCCCACCTCCGGGGGGTTCACCCCTCCACTTT. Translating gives CASSPPPGGSPLHF.

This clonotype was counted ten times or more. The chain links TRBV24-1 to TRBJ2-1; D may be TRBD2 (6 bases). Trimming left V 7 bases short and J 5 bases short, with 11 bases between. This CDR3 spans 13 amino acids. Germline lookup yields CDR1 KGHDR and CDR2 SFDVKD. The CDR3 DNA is TGTGCCACCAGGAGGAGGGGCCACAATGAGCAGTTCTTC. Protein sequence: CATRRRGHNEQFF.

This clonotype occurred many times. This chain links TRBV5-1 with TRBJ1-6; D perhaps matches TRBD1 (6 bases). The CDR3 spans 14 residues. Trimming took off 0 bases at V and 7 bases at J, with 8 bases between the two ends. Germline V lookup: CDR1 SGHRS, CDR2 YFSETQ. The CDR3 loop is CASSLGQVNSPLHF. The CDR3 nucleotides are TGCGCCAGCAGCTTGGGACAGGTGAATTCACCCCTCCACTTT.

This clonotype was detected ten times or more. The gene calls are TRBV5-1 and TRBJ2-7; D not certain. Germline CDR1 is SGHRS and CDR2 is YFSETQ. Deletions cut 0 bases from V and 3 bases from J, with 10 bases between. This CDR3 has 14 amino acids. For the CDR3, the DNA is TGCGCCAGCAGCTTGGGCGGAGAAGTCTACGAGCAGTACTTC. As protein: CASSLGGEVYEQYF.

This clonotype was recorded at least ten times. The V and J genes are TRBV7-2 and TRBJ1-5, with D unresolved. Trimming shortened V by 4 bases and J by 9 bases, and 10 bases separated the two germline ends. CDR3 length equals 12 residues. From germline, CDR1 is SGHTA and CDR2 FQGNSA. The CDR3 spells CASSSRGGPQHF. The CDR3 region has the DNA TGTGCCAGCAGCTCCCGAGGAGGGCCCCAGCATTTT. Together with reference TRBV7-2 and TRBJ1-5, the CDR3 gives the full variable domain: GAGVSQSPSNKVTEKGKDVELRCDPISGHTALYWYRQSLGQGLEFLIYFQGNSAPDKSGLPSDRFSAERTGGSVSTLTIQRTQQEDSAVYLCASSSRGGPQHFGDGTRLSIL.

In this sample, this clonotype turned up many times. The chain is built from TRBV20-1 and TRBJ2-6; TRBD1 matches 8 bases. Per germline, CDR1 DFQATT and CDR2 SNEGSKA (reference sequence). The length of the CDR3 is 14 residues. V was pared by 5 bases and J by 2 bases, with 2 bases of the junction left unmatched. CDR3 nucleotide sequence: TGCAGTGCTGAACAGGGGGCTGGGGCCAACGTCCTGACTTTC. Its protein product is CSAEQGAGANVLTF.

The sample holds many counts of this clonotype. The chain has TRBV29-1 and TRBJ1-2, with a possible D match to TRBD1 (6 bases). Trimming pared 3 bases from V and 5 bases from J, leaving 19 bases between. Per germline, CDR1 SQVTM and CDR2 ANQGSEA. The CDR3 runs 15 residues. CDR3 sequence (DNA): TGCAGCGTTGACGGCCGGGGAGGGAGGGGGTATGGCTACACCTTC. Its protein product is CSVDGRGGRGYGYTF. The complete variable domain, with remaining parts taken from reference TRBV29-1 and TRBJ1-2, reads SAVISQKPSRDICQRGTSLTIQCQVDSQVTMMFWYRQQPGQSLTLIATANQGSEATYESGFVIDKFPISRPNLTFSTLTVSNMSPEDSSIYLCSVDGRGGRGYGYTFGSGTRLTVV.

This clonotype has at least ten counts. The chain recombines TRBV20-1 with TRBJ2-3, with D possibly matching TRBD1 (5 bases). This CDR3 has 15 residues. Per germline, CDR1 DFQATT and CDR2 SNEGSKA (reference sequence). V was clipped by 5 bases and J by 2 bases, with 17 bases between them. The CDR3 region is CSAPGQVGNTDTQYF. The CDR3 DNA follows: TGCAGTGCTCCAGGACAAGTTGGGAACACAGATACGCAGTATTTT.

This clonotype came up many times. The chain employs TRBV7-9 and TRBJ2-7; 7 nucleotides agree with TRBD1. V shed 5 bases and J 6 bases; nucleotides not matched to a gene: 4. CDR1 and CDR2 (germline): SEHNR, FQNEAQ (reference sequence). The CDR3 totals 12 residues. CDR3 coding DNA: TGTGCCAGCAGCCTCCGACAGGGCGAGCAGTACTTC. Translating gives CASSLRQGEQYF.

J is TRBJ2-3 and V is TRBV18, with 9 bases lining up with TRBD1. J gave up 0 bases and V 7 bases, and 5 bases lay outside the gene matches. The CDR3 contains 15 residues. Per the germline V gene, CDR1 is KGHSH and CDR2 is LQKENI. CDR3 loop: CASLKQGASTDTQYF. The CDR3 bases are TGTGCCAGCTTAAAACAGGGGGCTAGCACAGATACGCAGTATTTT.